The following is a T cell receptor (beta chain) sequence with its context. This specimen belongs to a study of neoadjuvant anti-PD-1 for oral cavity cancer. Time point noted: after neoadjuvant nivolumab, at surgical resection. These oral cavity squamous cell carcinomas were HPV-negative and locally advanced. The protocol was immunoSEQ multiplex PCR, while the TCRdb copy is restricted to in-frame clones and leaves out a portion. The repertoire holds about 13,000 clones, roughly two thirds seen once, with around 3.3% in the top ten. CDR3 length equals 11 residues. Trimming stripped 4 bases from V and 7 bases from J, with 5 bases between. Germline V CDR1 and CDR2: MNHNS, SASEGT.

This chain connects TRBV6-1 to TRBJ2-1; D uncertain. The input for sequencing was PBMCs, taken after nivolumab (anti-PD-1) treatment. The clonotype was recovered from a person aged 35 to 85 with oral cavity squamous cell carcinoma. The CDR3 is CASSVLNEQFF. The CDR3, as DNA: TGTGCCAGCAGTGTCTTAAATGAGCAGTTCTTC.